These T cell receptor beta chains were read from a single sample in a study of cytomegalovirus exposure and HLA in healthy donors. Generated by immunoSEQ multiplex PCR, the TCRdb table keeps only in-frame clones and is missing some. The sample has over 100,000 clones; 78% are singletons. The sample comprised PBMCs. The receptors shown here come from a female donor in good health and CMV-seronegative. CDR3s include the opening cysteine and the closing phenylalanine or tryptophan. A D gene is named only where the DNA matches it firmly.

D gene	J gene	V gene	CDR3 protein
TRBD1	TRBJ2-7	TRBV5-1	CASSLGSGTGQYEQYF
TRBD2	TRBJ2-1	TRBV7-4	CASSPSGRVEQFF
.	TRBJ1-3	TRBV6-1	CASSEADEAGNTIYF
.	.	TRBV10-3	CAISESEVYEQYF
TRBD1	TRBJ2-1	TRBV7-2	CASSLAWTGGYNEQFF
TRBD1	TRBJ1-2	TRBV5-1	CASSFEWGQGSNYGYTF
.	TRBJ2-6	TRBV7-3	CASSRGLANVLTF
TRBD2	TRBJ2-5	TRBV9	CASSVDSGRETQYF
TRBD2	TRBJ2-5	TRBV11-2	CASRLAGGRETQYF
.	TRBJ2-7	TRBV18	CASSGAGTFSYEQYF
.	TRBJ2-6	TRBV7-9	CASSLEAGRDRSGANVLTF
.	TRBJ1-4	TRBV25-1	CASSEWAATNEKLFF
.	TRBJ2-3	TRBV6-4	CASSLGGGTDTQYF
TRBD2	TRBJ2-1	TRBV4-3	CASSQLAGAANEQFF
TRBD2	TRBJ2-1	TRBV11-3	CASSSRTSGRALNEQFF
.	TRBJ1-5	TRBV7-9	CASSLGGGGRGNQPQHF
TRBD1	TRBJ2-3	TRBV5-4	CASSFGQGTDTQYF
TRBD2	TRBJ2-5	TRBV5-4	CASSLPGGRETQYF
.	TRBJ2-2	TRBV6-6	CASSYRQGPNTGELFF
.	TRBJ2-1	TRBV5-1	CASSLEATSNEQFF
.	TRBJ2-7	TRBV5-1	CASSLAGGNSYEQYF
.	TRBJ2-7	TRBV4-2	CASSQEGSSMNEQYF
TRBD2	TRBJ2-3	TRBV4-1	CASSQETSGYTDRTDTQYF
.	TRBJ2-1	TRBV15	CATSRPQWEQFF
.	TRBJ1-5	TRBV19	CASSLTYQHQPQHF
TRBD2	TRBJ2-1	TRBV7-3	CASSLALAGYNEQFF
TRBD1	TRBJ1-6	TRBV7-9	CASSLAQGAGSPLHF
TRBD1	TRBJ2-7	TRBV28	CASSPDREWGYEQYF
TRBD1	TRBJ2-1	TRBV5-4	CASSSTSGTGVDNEQFF
TRBD2	TRBJ2-1	TRBV28	CASSPHGLAGGSNEQFF
.	TRBJ2-7	TRBV29-1	CSINGQGLHEQYF
.	TRBJ1-5	TRBV28	CASSLPGGNQPQHF
TRBD1	TRBJ2-7	TRBV7-6	CASSTGGTGGTYEQYF
.	TRBJ1-1	TRBV28	CASSLPHRSTEAFF
TRBD1	TRBJ2-1	TRBV9	CASSPTRTGRHEQFF
TRBD2	TRBJ2-3	TRBV28	CASSFLAARGDTQYF
.	TRBJ2-7	TRBV4-3	CASGDGTTYEQYF
.	TRBJ1-5	TRBV4-2	CASSQDSLRRWSNQPQHF
.	TRBJ1-2	TRBV5-6	CASSWGRDGYTF
.	TRBJ1-2	TRBV21-1	CASSSQGWFGYTF
.	TRBJ2-1	TRBV4-3	CASSQDSRNEQFF
TRBD1	TRBJ1-2	TRBV30	CAWSVPTGRGYTF
TRBD1	TRBJ1-2	TRBV28	CASSLPGQGNGYTF
.	TRBJ1-2	TRBV13	CASSPPAGHGYTF
TRBD2	TRBJ2-1	TRBV27	CASSLEAGGYEQFF
TRBD2	TRBJ2-2	TRBV7-2	CASSFDGLAGAVNTGELFF
.	TRBJ1-5	TRBV19	CASSPSGEEPQHF
.	TRBJ2-7	TRBV2	CASTSRQGNYEQYF
TRBD2	TRBJ2-5	TRBV9	CASSVGTSGHLETQYF
TRBD2	TRBJ2-7	TRBV5-1	CASSLRPSTSGGYEQYF
TRBD1	TRBJ2-3	TRBV19	CAGTGAWSTDTQYF
TRBD2	TRBJ2-1	TRBV4-3	CASSPSTSDHPYNEQFF
.	TRBJ1-1	TRBV4-2	CVSSRLSQNTEAFF
TRBD2	TRBJ2-5	TRBV9	CASSVADAGGQETQYF
TRBD1	TRBJ1-1	TRBV15	CATSRGQGAVNTEAFF